Shown below are 2 T cell receptor beta chains from a single sample sequenced in a study of blood T cells in healthy people across ages. Primers used in a second PCR of roughly 6 to 12 cycles were a sample-barcoded 5' primer and a J-beta primer mix. TCRdb reprocessed the 5' RACE reads via MiXCR and lists one record per CDR3 protein. The sample carries about 720,000 distinct CDR3 sequences, over 20% recorded once. The sequenced material came from blood. The receptors derive from a man aged 70-80 years in good health.

The chain recombines TRBV9 with TRBJ1-1, with D perhaps TRBD1 (5 bases). Germline-derived CDR1 and CDR2 are SGDLS and YYNGEE. The CDR3 length is 16 residues. The ends were cut back, 4 bases at V and 0 bases at J, with 16 bases in the middle. The CDR3 region has the DNA TGTGCCAGCAGCCCGCTTGCGGGGGGGATGAACACTGAAGCTTTCTTT. It translates to CASSPLAGGMNTEAFF.

This clonotype has a handful of counts. The rearrangement joins TRBV27 to TRBJ2-3, with 10 bases matching TRBD1. Germline V gene lookup returns CDR1 MNHEY and CDR2 SMNVEV (reference sequence). The trim removed 5 bases at V and 4 bases at J, leaving 6 bases unmatched. This CDR3 is built from 15 residues. CDR3 bases: TGTGCCAGCAGTACCCGACAGGGGGCTGCAGATACGCAGTATTTT. Translated, it gives CASSTRQGAADTQYF.